Sequencing of this TCR beta chain was carried out in a study of beta chain features in type 1 diabetes. General observations from the study: In type 1 diabetes patients, VDJ junctions had fewer insertions; deletions at these junctions were more frequent. There was a moderate but significant shortening of TCRB CDR3s in all four CD4+ subsets of Type 1 diabetes patients.

In total, each donor contributed a single heparinised blood draw that averaged roughly 100 mL. Stem cell-like memory, regulatory, central memory and naive CD4+ cells were sorted via CD45RO/CCR7/CD25/CD127/CD95/CD27. Purity (above 95%) was reached by all sorted populations. Isolated RNA was reverse transcribed in full, so expressed TCRB transcripts were sequenced. Profiled with immunoSEQ multiplex PCR; TCRdb holds only in-frame clones, not every one. The sample gives about 250,000 clones, 11% of which show up once; around 0.015% is in the top ten. To note about this clone: Its specificity is not known.

This sequence originates from a young man with type 1 diabetes. The sequenced sample was naive CD4+ T cells from blood.

The CDR3 sequence: CASSLSHGRPPGKGGYTF. DNA of the CDR3: TGTGCCAGCAGCTTAAGTCATGGGCGGCCTCCCGGGAAGGGAGGCTACACCTTC. The chain couples TRBV7-3 to TRBJ1-2; unclear D gene. The CDR3 is 18 residues long. V was pared by 1 base and J by 8 bases, with 26 bases between. Germline-derived CDR1 and CDR2 are SGHTA and FQGTGA.